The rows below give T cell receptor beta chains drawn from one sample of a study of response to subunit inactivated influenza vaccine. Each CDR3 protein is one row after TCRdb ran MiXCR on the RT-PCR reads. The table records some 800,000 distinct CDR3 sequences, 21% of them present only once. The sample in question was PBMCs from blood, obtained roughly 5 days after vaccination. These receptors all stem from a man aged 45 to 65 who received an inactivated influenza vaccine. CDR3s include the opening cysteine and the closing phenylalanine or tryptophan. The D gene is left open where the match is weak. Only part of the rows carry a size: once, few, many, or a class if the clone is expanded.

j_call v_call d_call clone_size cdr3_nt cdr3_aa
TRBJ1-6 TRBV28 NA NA TGTGCCAGCAGTTTTCAGAGTAATTCACCCCTCCACTTT CASSFQSNSPLHF
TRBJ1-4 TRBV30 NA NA TGTGCCTGGAGTGTACCTCTCCCCGGCAAGGAAAAACTGTTTTTT CAWSVPLPGKEKLFF
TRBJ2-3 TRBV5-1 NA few TGCGCCAGCAGCTGGGGAACTATGGCGGGCGCAGATACGCAGTATTTT CASSWGTMAGADTQYF
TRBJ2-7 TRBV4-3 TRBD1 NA TGCGCCAGCAGCCAAGATCTCCTGACAGGGGGTGCCGAGCAGTACTTC CASSQDLLTGGAEQYF
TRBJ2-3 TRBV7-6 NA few TGTGCCAGCAGCTTAGAACCCCATAGCACAGATACGCAGTATTTT CASSLEPHSTDTQYF
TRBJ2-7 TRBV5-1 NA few TGCGCCAGCAGCTTGGATCAGAGGGCGCTTTACTTC CASSLDQRALYF
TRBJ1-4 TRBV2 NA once TGTGCCAGCAGTGGCCGAAATGAAAAACTGTTTTTT CASSGRNEKLFF
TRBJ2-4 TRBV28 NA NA TGTGCCAGCAGTGTTTCAGGACTAGCCAAAAACATTCAGTACTTC CASSVSGLAKNIQYF
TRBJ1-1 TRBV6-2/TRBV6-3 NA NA TGTGCCAGCAGTTACTCGAACCCTCCGACTGACACTGAAGCTTTCTTT CASSYSNPPTDTEAFF
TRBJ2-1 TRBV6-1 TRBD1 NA TGTGCCAGCACCACCGGACAGGGGGGACGTGGTGAGCAGTTCTTC CASTTGQGGRGEQFF
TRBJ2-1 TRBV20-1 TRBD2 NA TGCAGTGCTAGAGATCTAACTAGCGGGAGGAAGCAGTTCTTC CSARDLTSGRKQFF
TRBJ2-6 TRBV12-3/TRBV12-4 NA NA TGTGCCATCCAACTTAGGCCGGACCTCAGCTCTGGGGCCAACGTCCTGACTTTC CAIQLRPDLSSGANVLTF
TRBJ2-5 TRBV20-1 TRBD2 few TGCAGTGCTAGAGATCCCCGTCGAGCGGGGGGCGGAGAGACCCAGTACTTC CSARDPRRAGGGETQYF
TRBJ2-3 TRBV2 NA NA TGTGCCAGCAGTATGACGGGAAGCACAGATACGCAGTATTTT CASSMTGSTDTQYF
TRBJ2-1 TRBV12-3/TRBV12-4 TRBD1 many TGTGCCAGCAGTCGGACAGGGGGCGGATTAGATGAGCAGTTCTTC CASSRTGGGLDEQFF
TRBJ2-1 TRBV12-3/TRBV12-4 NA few TGTGCCAGCAGTTTAGAAGGGATTGAGCAGTTCTTC CASSLEGIEQFF
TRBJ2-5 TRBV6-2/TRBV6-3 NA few TGTGCCAGCAGTCATGGGACATTTAAGCAAGAGACCCAGTACTTC CASSHGTFKQETQYF
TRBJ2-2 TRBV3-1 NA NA TGTGCCAGCAGCCAGGAACTTACCGGGGAGCTGTTTTTT CASSQELTGELFF
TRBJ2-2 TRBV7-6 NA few TGTGCCAGCAGGGAACTCAATCCCGGGGAGCTGTTTTTT CASRELNPGELFF
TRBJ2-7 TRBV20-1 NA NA TGCAGTGCTATCAACCCGCAAAACTACGAGCAGTACTTC CSAINPQNYEQYF
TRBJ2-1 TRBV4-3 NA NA TGCGCCAGCAGCCAATCCTCGCTGGCTTTCTCCTACAATGAGCAGTTCTTC CASSQSSLAFSYNEQFF
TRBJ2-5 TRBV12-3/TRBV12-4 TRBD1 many TGTGCCAGCAGTCGGACAGGGCGAGAGACCCAGTACTTC CASSRTGRETQYF
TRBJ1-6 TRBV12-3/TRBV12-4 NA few TGTGCCAGTAGCACCGGGACTTCCAATTCACCCCTCCACTTT CASSTGTSNSPLHF
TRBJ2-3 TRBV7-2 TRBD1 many TGTGCCAGCAGTCCCAGGACAGGGAGGACAGATACGCAGTATTTT CASSPRTGRTDTQYF
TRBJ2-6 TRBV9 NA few TGTGCCAGCAGCGTAGAGCCTGGGGCCAACGTCCTGACTTTC CASSVEPGANVLTF
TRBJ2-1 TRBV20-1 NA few TGCAGTGCCACCGCCGGGGGAGGCCGGTTTGGTGAGCAGTTCTTC CSATAGGGRFGEQFF
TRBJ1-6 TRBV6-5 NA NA TGTGCCAGCAGTTACGAGGGATCCTATAATTCACCCCTCCACTTT CASSYEGSYNSPLHF
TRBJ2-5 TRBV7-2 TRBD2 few TGTGCCAGCAGCTTACTTGCCCTAGCGGGGACGGAGACCCAGTACTTC CASSLLALAGTETQYF
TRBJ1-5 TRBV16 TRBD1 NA TGTGCCAGCAGCCATTACGACAGGGTCGAAAACCAGCCCCAGCATTTT CASSHYDRVENQPQHF
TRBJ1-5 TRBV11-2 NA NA TGTGCCAGCGAAGTCCAGGGTTACAATCAGCCCCAGCATTTT CASEVQGYNQPQHF
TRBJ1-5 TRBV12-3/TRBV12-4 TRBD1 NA TGTGCCAGCAGACAGGGGGCGAGCAATCAGCCCCAGCATTTT CASRQGASNQPQHF
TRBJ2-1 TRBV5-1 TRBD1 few TGCGCCAGCAGCCAAACCGGGACAGCGAATGAGCAGTTCTTC CASSQTGTANEQFF
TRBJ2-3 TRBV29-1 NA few TGCAGCGTTGAATACACAGATACGCAGTATTTT CSVEYTDTQYF
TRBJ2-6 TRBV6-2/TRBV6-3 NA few TGTGCCAGCAGCCTCCGGATAGCCGGGGCCAACGTCCTGACTTTC CASSLRIAGANVLTF
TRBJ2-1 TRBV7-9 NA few TGTGCCACCACAGGGAGCTCCTACAATGAGCAGTTCTTC CATTGSSYNEQFF
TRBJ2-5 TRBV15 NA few TGTGCCACCAGCTCCGACATAGAAGAGACCCAGTACTTC CATSSDIEETQYF